These 21 T cell receptor beta chains were all obtained from the same sample, sequenced in a study of T cells after yellow fever vaccination. TCRdb itself ran the 5' RACE reads through MiXCR, one entry per CDR3 protein. This table has over 85,000 distinct CDR3 sequences, about 8.8% appearing once. The sample in question was CD8+ T cells not binding an NS4B(214-222) dextramer, sorted from PBMCs, obtained less than 16 days after the first yellow fever vaccination. The receptors were gathered from a man aged 18 to 30 who received the YFV17D yellow fever vaccine.

This clonotype has just a few counts. The chain links TRBV28 to TRBJ2-5; D not resolved. V lost 8 bases, J lost 5 bases, and 12 bases lay in between. The CDR3 contains 12 residues. Germline-derived CDR1 and CDR2 are MDHEN and SYDVKM. The CDR3 DNA reads TGTGCCAGCTGCCGGGTTCGGGAGACCCAGTACTTC. This codes for CASCRVRETQYF.

V and J are TRBV10-2 and TRBJ2-1; 10 positions match TRBD2. Germline V lookup: CDR1 WSHSY, CDR2 SAAADI. The CDR3 length is 17 residues. V lost 8 bases to trimming and J lost 4 bases; unmatched junction nucleotides: 14. CDR3 sequence: CASCHVGLAEYYNEQFF. The DNA of the CDR3 is TGCGCCAGCTGTCATGTCGGACTAGCGGAATATTACAATGAGCAGTTCTTC.

The rearrangement uses TRBV10-3 and TRBJ2-3; possible D gene TRBD1, 6 bases. V lost 7 bases and J lost 4, with 15 bases in between. CDR1 is ENHRY and CDR2 is SYGVKD in the germline V gene. This CDR3 has 14 residues. DNA for the CDR3: TGTGCCATCACGGCAGGGGTAAAGGCAGATACGCAGTATTTT. Protein: CAITAGVKADTQYF.

This chain uses TRBV12-3 or TRBV12-4 with TRBJ1-6; D is possibly TRBD1 (5 bases). With 3 bases removed from V and 14 bases from J, the gap between germline ends came to 14 bases. The CDR3 is 13 amino acids. The CDR3 sequence: CASSFGEMGALHF. In DNA, the CDR3 is TGTGCCAGCAGTTTCGGGGAAATGGGGGCCCTCCACTTT.

The chain joins TRBV4-1 to TRBJ2-5; the D gene is possibly TRBD2 (5 bases). This CDR3 spans 15 amino acids. Trimming took 2 bases from V and 4 from J, leaving 14 bases between them. Germline V gene sequence: CDR1 MGHRA, CDR2 YSYEKL. DNA for the CDR3: TGCGCCAGCAGCCAACTTAGCGTTGTTGGAGAGACCCAGTACTTC. This encodes CASSQLSVVGETQYF.

This chain joins TRBV5-1 and TRBJ2-5, with D possibly being TRBD2 (6 bases). The CDR3 extends over 16 amino acids. The V end lost 2 bases, the J end lost 1 base, and 15 bases lay between the germline ends. Looked up from germline, CDR1 is SGHRS and CDR2 is YFSETQ. The CDR3 bases are TGCGCCAGCAGCTTACTAACTAGCCCGGGCCAAGAGACCCAGTACTTC. Its translation: CASSLLTSPGQETQYF.

Relative to its sample, this clonotype is medium-sized. The chain has TRBV4-1 and TRBJ1-5; D call uncertain. The V gene's germline CDR1 is MGHRA and CDR2 YSYEKL. V lost 1 base to trimming and J lost 7 bases, with 17 bases between them. The CDR3 is made up of 16 amino acids. CDR3: CASSQGAYRWEQPQHF. The CDR3 nucleotides are TGCGCCAGCAGCCAAGGAGCTTACCGTTGGGAGCAGCCCCAGCATTTT.

The rearrangement uses TRBV29-1 and TRBJ2-7, with 8 bases aligning to TRBD1. CDR1 SQVTM and CDR2 ANQGSEA come from the germline V gene. With 4 bases clipped from V and 7 bases from J, the junction kept 12 bases outside the gene matches. The CDR3 consists of 14 residues. The CDR3 nucleotides are TGCAGCGTTGGCGGAGGACAGGGCCTCCGGGAGCAGTACTTC. It yields the protein CSVGGGQGLREQYF.

The rearrangement uses TRBV2 and TRBJ2-3, with TRBD2 matching over 9 bases. J was trimmed by 1 base and V by 11 bases; bases with no gene match: 19. Germline V gene data show CDR1 as SNHLY and CDR2 as FYNNEI. There are 18 residues in the CDR3. DNA of the CDR3: TGTGCCTTCTGTCCCGGCCAAGTGACTAGCGGACGCACAGATACGCAGTATTTT. Translation: CAFCPGQVTSGRTDTQYF.

The table lists this clonotype with a count of one. The rearrangement joins TRBV10-3 to TRBJ2-5; TRBD2 matches 7 bases. Germline CDR1 and CDR2: ENHRY and SYGVKD. The CDR3 is made up of 14 amino acids. V was clipped by 0 bases and J by 11 bases; unmatched bases: 9. The CDR3 sequence: CAISESGLVSGQYF. The CDR3 DNA reads TGTGCCATCAGTGAGTCCGGACTAGTATCGGGTCAGTACTTC.

V and J are TRBV29-1 and TRBJ2-1; 8 nucleotides match TRBD1. Germline assignment: CDR1 SQVTM and CDR2 ANQGSEA. The V segment lost 7 bases and the J segment 9 bases; nucleotides outside the gene matches: 11. This CDR3 has 13 amino acids. The CDR3: CSGLQGAISEQFF. In DNA, the CDR3 is TGCAGCGGCCTTCAGGGGGCTATTAGTGAGCAGTTCTTC.

The table lists this clonotype with many counts. The CDR3 coding sequence is TGTGCCAGCCCAGCGGAAGACAGGGACACCGGGGAGCTGTTTTTT. Translating it yields CASPAEDRDTGELFF. The chain carries TRBV7-9 and TRBJ2-2, with 7 positions matching TRBD1. The germline V gene encodes CDR1 SEHNR and CDR2 FQNEAQ (reference sequence). V dropped 8 bases and J dropped 3; count of bases not matched to a gene: 9. The CDR3 spans 15 residues.

This clonotype appeared a few times. This chain joins TRBV4-1 and TRBJ1-5; a weak D match, TRBD1 (6 bases). There are 13 residues in the CDR3. Trimming shortened V by 6 bases and J by 7 bases, and 13 bases separated the two germline ends. CDR1 MGHRA and CDR2 YSYEKL come from the germline V gene. The CDR3 loop reads CASSPLGGQPQHF. The DNA of the CDR3 is TGCGCCAGCAGTCCCTTAGGGGGACAGCCCCAGCATTTT.

V and J are TRBV28 and TRBJ2-7, with 7 positions matching TRBD1. The CDR3 spans 15 residues. Germline-derived CDR1 and CDR2 are MDHEN and SYDVKM. Trimming cost V 4 bases and J 5 bases; bases outside gene matches: 11. In nucleotides, the CDR3 is TGTGCCAGCAGTTCCCAGGGGGTATTTGGGCACGAGCAGTACGTC. Encoded protein: CASSSQGVFGHEQYV.

This clonotype was counted between two and nine times. This chain connects TRBV7-6 to TRBJ2-1; tentative D call: TRBD2 (7 bases). V shed 4 bases and J shed 2 bases, with 15 bases lying between them. The germline gives CDR1 SGHVS, CDR2 FNYEAQ. CDR3 length equals 16 residues. For the CDR3, the DNA is TGTGCCAGCAGCTGGGGAGGGGGGGCCGCCTACAATGAGCAGTTCTTC. Its translation: CASSWGGGAAYNEQFF.

The chain carries TRBV12-3 or TRBV12-4 and TRBJ2-7, with 7 bases matching TRBD1. The V and J ends lost 6 bases and 2 bases, in that order; junction bases with no gene match: 7. This CDR3 is built from 14 residues. The CDR3 DNA reads TGTGCCAGCAGCCCCTCGACAGGGCCCTACGAGCAGTACTTC. It specifies CASSPSTGPYEQYF.

The rearrangement links TRBV7-3 to TRBJ2-1, with a possible D match to TRBD2 (6 bases). The V gene lost 3 bases and the J gene lost 9 bases, with 12 bases spanning the gap. Germline-derived CDR1 and CDR2 are SGHTA and FQGTGA. This CDR3 region has 13 residues. CDR3 in amino acids: CASSLGGSAEQFF. CDR3 DNA sequence: TGTGCCAGCAGCTTGGGGGGTTCAGCTGAGCAGTTCTTC.

The chain has TRBV27 and TRBJ1-5, with TRBD1 matching over 7 bases. Per germline, CDR1 MNHEY and CDR2 SMNVEV (reference sequence). This CDR3 contains 13 residues. V was clipped by 5 bases and J by 6 bases; unmatched bases: 4. CDR3 residues: CASSPQGLQPQHF. Here the CDR3 DNA reads TGTGCCAGCAGTCCACAGGGGCTTCAGCCCCAGCATTTT.

This clonotype was recorded many times. V and J are TRBV4-3 and TRBJ2-7, with D perhaps matching TRBD2 (6 bases). The CDR3 totals 15 residues. The germline CDR1 and CDR2 sequences are LGHNA and YSLEER. Trimming shortened V by 0 bases and J by 3 bases, and 12 bases separated the two germline ends. The CDR3 spells CASSQDLGGNYEQYF. The DNA of the CDR3 is TGCGCCAGCAGCCAAGATCTCGGAGGGAACTACGAGCAGTACTTC.

This clonotype was detected many times. The chain is built from TRBV20-1 and TRBJ1-2; no clear D. CDR1 DFQATT and CDR2 SNEGSKA come from the germline V gene (reference sequence). Trimming shortened V by 0 bases and J by 4 bases, and 15 bases separated the two germline ends. The CDR3 has 15 amino acids. The CDR3, as DNA: TGCAGTGCTAGAGAAGGCAGAGGTGTTGTCTATGGCTACACCTTC. Translated, it gives CSAREGRGVVYGYTF.

This rearrangement joins TRBV11-1 to TRBJ2-7, with a weak D call TRBD1 (7 bases). The CDR3 sequence is 18 residues long. Trimming pared 5 bases from V and 2 bases from J, leaving 25 bases between. Germline V gene data show CDR1 as SGHAT and CDR2 as FQDESV (reference sequence). This chain's CDR3 is CASSPRDSKKDKPYEQYV. The CDR3 nucleotides are TGTGCCAGCAGCCCGCGGGACAGCAAAAAAGACAAGCCCTACGAGCAGTACGTC.